Sequencing of this TCR beta chain was carried out in a study of CD8+ T cells in alopecia areata. As the sequencing template, cDNA was produced by extracting RNA and reverse transcribing it. Assay used: immunoSEQ multiplex PCR; TCRdb lists only in-frame clones, some missing. This table holds over 200,000 clones, 64% found once. This clone came up once. What it recognizes is unknown. Study conclusions and caveats: Resident alphabeta T-cell populations of normal skin are likewise subject to sequencing in scalp samples. Clonality exceeded that of normal scalp in lesional scalp, most notably in alopecia totalis/universalis.

Specified treatment: oral pan-JAK inhibitor, 5-10 mg twice daily. Alopecia areata patients provided lesional scalp punch biopsies and peripheral blood, both collected for the study. PBMCs yielded sorted CD4+ and CD8+ T cells. Sequenced material: CD4+ T cells sorted from blood, taken at week 4, from a patient treated with tofacitinib. This TCR was recovered from a human donor with alopecia areata.

The CDR3 DNA follows: TGTGCCTGGAGCCCCGGGGGGCGGAACTATGGCTACACCTTC. Its protein product is CAWSPGGRNYGYTF. The J gene is TRBJ1-2, the V gene TRBV30; maybe TRBD1 (6 bases). V lost 3 bases, J lost 2 bases, and 13 bases lay in between. The CDR3 consists of 14 residues. Germline V gene sequence: CDR1 GTSNPN, CDR2 SVGIG (reference sequence).